This TCR beta chain is drawn from a study of blood T cell repertoires in COVID-19. In the study overall: The cDNA or gDNA used as material had been derived from T cells, B-cell-depleted T cells, or PBMCs.

From germline, CDR1 is MNHNY and CDR2 SVGAGI (reference sequence). The CDR3 loop spans 15 amino acids. The V end lost 4 bases, the J end lost 0 bases, and 10 bases lay between the germline ends. Clones were read by immunoSEQ multiplex PCR, and TCRdb kept only the in-frame ones, dropping some. The table includes fewer than 85,000 clones, roughly 86% detected once. This rearrangement joins TRBV6-6 to TRBJ1-3; D is uncertain. The sample was peripheral blood. This clonotype was obtained from a human donor in a cohort sampled during active COVID-19. CDR3: CASSSRDSSGNTIYF. CDR3 nucleotides: TGTGCCAGCAGTTCTAGAGATAGCTCTGGAAACACCATATATTTT.